The 13 T cell receptor beta chains reported below all come from one sample, sequenced in a study of blood T cell repertoires in COVID-19. The data were produced by immunoSEQ multiplex PCR, yet TCRdb's version contains in-frame clones alone and is incomplete. The sample contains about 210,000 clones, about 92% of which appear only once. The sequencing input was peripheral blood. The receptor source for this set is a man aged 25-45 years with acute or convalescent COVID-19.

The rearrangement joins TRBV27 to TRBJ1-4, with TRBD1 identical over 7 bases. V was clipped by 1 base and J by 7 bases; unmatched bases: 3. Germline loops: CDR1 MNHEY, CDR2 SMNVEV (reference sequence). There are 14 residues in the CDR3. The CDR3 DNA is TGTGCCAGCAGTTTATTCGGGACAGCTGAAAAACTGTTTTTT. Translated: CASSLFGTAEKLFF.

The chain recombines TRBV2 with TRBJ2-3; 9 bases line up with TRBD2. CDR1 is SNHLY and CDR2 is FYNNEI in the germline V gene. The V segment lost 10 bases and the J segment 0 bases; nucleotides outside the gene matches: 5. This CDR3 comprises 14 residues. The CDR3 protein is CANRLAESTDTQYF. CDR3 bases: TGTGCCAACCGACTAGCGGAAAGCACAGATACGCAGTATTTT.

This clone was observed once. The chain uses TRBV6-6 and TRBJ1-6, with 10 nucleotides matching TRBD1. This CDR3 spans 15 amino acids. The V gene end was trimmed by 5 bases and the J gene end by 10 bases; junction bases not matched to a gene: 8. Germline V lookup: CDR1 MNHNY, CDR2 SVGAGI (reference sequence). CDR3 loop: CASSPRDRGGSPLHF. The CDR3 region has the DNA TGTGCCAGCAGTCCCCGGGACAGGGGTGGCTCACCCCTCCACTTT.

This clone was recorded once. This chain joins TRBV5-1 and TRBJ1-2; D is possibly TRBD1 (5 bases). Trimming shortened V by 4 bases and J by 4 bases, and 20 bases separated the two germline ends. The CDR3 extends over 16 amino acids. Germline CDR1 reads SGHRS; CDR2 reads YFSETQ. CDR3 nucleotide sequence: TGCGCCAGCAGCGTAACCACAGGATATGGCAGCTATGGCTACACCTTC. Translating gives CASSVTTGYGSYGYTF. The complete variable domain, with remaining parts taken from reference TRBV5-1 and TRBJ1-2, reads KAGVTQTPRYLIKTRGQQVTLSCSPISGHRSVSWYQQTPGQGLQFLFEYFSETQRNKGNFPGRFSGRQFSNSRSEMNVSTLELGDSALYLCASSVTTGYGSYGYTFGSGTRLTVV.

This clone was observed a single time. V usage is TRBV5-1 and J usage is TRBJ2-1, with D tentatively TRBD2 (6 bases). The CDR3 consists of 16 residues. From germline, CDR1 is SGHRS and CDR2 YFSETQ. The V gene lost 0 bases and the J gene lost 9 bases, with 19 bases spanning the gap. CDR3 protein: CASSLVSWTEGGEQFF. CDR3 bases: TGCGCCAGCAGCTTGGTGTCATGGACTGAGGGAGGTGAGCAGTTCTTC. Together with reference TRBV5-1 and TRBJ2-1, the CDR3 gives the full variable domain: KAGVTQTPRYLIKTRGQQVTLSCSPISGHRSVSWYQQTPGQGLQFLFEYFSETQRNKGNFPGRFSGRQFSNSRSEMNVSTLELGDSALYLCASSLVSWTEGGEQFFGPGTRLTVL.

The chain joins TRBV30 to TRBJ1-1, with D hard to call. Germline V lookup: CDR1 GTSNPN, CDR2 SVGIG (reference sequence). The CDR3 consists of 16 residues. The germline V and J ends were trimmed by 4 bases and 0 bases, with 18 bases remaining between them. Written as DNA, the CDR3 is TGTGCCTGGACCTTCCAAACGGGGAGAATGAACACTGAAGCTTTCTTT. Its translation is CAWTFQTGRMNTEAFF.

V gene TRBV28 combines with J gene TRBJ1-2; D is possibly TRBD1 (5 bases). Germline CDR1 MDHEN, CDR2 SYDVKM. V dropped 7 bases and J dropped 0 bases, with 24 bases sitting between them. The CDR3 spans 18 residues. CDR3 amino acids: CASIPSPGRALANYGYTF. DNA for the CDR3: TGTGCCAGCATCCCATCCCCAGGCAGGGCCTTAGCTAACTATGGCTACACCTTC.

This clone came up a few times. J is TRBJ2-7 and V is TRBV28; weak D call: TRBD1 (6 bases). This CDR3 region has 12 residues. Germline V gene data show CDR1 as MDHEN and CDR2 as SYDVKM. The ends were cut back, 6 bases at V and 2 bases at J, with 8 bases in the middle. The CDR3 protein is CASRTGTYEQYF. CDR3 coding DNA: TGTGCCAGCAGGACAGGAACCTACGAGCAGTACTTC.

This sequence joins TRBV19 and TRBJ2-3, with TRBD1 matching 8 bases. J gave up 2 bases and V 7 bases, and 8 bases lay outside the gene matches. The CDR3 has 15 amino acids. Germline CDR1 and CDR2: LNHDA and SQIVND (reference sequence). CDR3 DNA sequence: TGTGCCAGTAATCCCGGGACAGGCTACACAGATACGCAGTATTTT. Translating it yields CASNPGTGYTDTQYF.

This CDR3 is CASADGQGGSYEQYF. The CDR3 nucleotides read TGTGCTAGTGCCGATGGACAGGGAGGGTCCTACGAGCAGTACTTC. The chain carries TRBV12-5 and TRBJ2-7; weak D call: TRBD1 (8 bases). The CDR3 is 15 amino acids. Trimming left V 7 bases short and J 1 base short, with 17 bases between. Germline V gene sequence: CDR1 LGHNT, CDR2 FRNRAP. The complete variable domain, with remaining parts taken from reference TRBV12-5 and TRBJ2-7, reads DARVTQTPRHKVTEMGQEVTMRCQPILGHNTVFWYRQTMMQGLELLAYFRNRAPLDDSGMPKDRFSAEMPDATLATLKIQPSEPRDSAVYFCASADGQGGSYEQYFGPGTRLTVT.

J is TRBJ2-7 and V is TRBV7-8; TRBD1 aligns across 12 bases. The CDR3 loop spans 14 amino acids. CDR1 is SGHVS and CDR2 is FQNEAQ in the germline V gene. V lost 7 bases and J lost 7; bases outside the gene matches: 8. The CDR3 sequence: CASNRGQGALEQYF. CDR3 bases: TGTGCCAGCAACCGGGGACAGGGGGCGTTGGAGCAGTACTTC.

The chain carries TRBV24-1 and TRBJ2-7, with a possible D match to TRBD1 (7 bases). Trimming removed 4 bases from V and 6 bases from J, with 15 bases in between. The CDR3 spans 14 residues. Germline V gene lookup returns CDR1 KGHDR and CDR2 SFDVKD. CDR3 protein: CATSDPRQGGEQYF. The CDR3 nucleotides are TGTGCCACCAGTGACCCACGACAGGGAGGCGAGCAGTACTTC.

CDR3 sequence reads: CASGDTTGVGVGSPLHF. The CDR3 DNA reads as TGTGCCAGCGGGGACACCACAGGGGTCGGAGTGGGTTCACCCCTCCACTTT. The chain employs TRBV27 and TRBJ1-6; 7 nucleotides agree with TRBD1. CDR1 and CDR2 from the germline V gene are MNHEY and SMNVEV (reference sequence). The CDR3 is 17 amino acids. Losses at the gene ends were 8 bases for V and 9 bases for J; bases not matched to a gene: 19.